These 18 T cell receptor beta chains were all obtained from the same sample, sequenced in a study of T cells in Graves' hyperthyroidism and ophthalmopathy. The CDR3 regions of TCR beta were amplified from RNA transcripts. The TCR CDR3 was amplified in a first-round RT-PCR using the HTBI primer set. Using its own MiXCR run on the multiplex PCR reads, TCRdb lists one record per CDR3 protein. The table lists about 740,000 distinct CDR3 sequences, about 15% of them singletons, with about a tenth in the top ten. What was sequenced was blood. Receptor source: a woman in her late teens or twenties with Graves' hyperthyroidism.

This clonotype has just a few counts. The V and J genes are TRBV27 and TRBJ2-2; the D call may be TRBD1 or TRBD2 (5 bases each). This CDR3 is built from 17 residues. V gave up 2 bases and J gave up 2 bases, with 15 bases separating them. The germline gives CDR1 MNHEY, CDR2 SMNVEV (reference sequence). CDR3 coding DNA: TGTGCCAGCAGTTTAAGGGGAGCGGCCACAAACACCGGGGAGCTGTTTTTT. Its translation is CASSLRGAATNTGELFF.

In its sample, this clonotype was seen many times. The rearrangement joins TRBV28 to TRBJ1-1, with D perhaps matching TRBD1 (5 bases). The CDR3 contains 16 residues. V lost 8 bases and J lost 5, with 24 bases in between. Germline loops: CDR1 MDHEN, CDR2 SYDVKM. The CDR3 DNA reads TGTGCCAGCGCCCTTGGGCAGGGTCGAAGGCGAACTGAAGCTTTCTTT. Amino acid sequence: CASALGQGRRRTEAFF.

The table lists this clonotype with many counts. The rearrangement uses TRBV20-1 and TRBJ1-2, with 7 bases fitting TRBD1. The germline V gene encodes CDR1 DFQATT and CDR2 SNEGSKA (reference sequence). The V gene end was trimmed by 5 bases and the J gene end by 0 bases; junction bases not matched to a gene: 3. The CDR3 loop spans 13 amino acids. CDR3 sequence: CSARDSTNYGYTF. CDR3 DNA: TGCAGTGCTCGGGACAGCACTAACTATGGCTACACCTTC.

CDR3 sequence reads: CASSSRGGSYEQYF. The CDR3 region has the DNA TGTGCCAGCAGTAGTCGCGGGGGCTCCTACGAGCAGTACTTC. The chain joins TRBV6-1 to TRBJ2-7; TRBD2 matches at 7 bases. The CDR3 consists of 14 residues. Losses at the gene ends were 5 bases for V and 0 bases for J; bases not matched to a gene: 4. Germline-derived CDR1 and CDR2 are MNHNS and SASEGT.

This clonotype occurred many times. The CDR3 DNA follows: TGTGCCAGCAGCTTTTTGGGGGCAAGGACAGATACGCAGTATTTT. Protein product: CASSFLGARTDTQYF. The chain has TRBV7-8 and TRBJ2-3; tentatively, D is TRBD1 (6 bases). The CDR3 is 15 residues long. V lost 3 bases and J lost 3, with 13 bases in between. CDR1 and CDR2 from the germline V gene are SGHVS and FQNEAQ.

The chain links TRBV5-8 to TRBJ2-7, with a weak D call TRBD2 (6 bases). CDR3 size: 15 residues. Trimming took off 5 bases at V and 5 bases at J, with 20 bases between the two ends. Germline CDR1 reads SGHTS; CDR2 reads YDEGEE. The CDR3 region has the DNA TGTGCCAGCAGGTTCCTGGATAGCGGTAGGGACGAGCAGTACTTC. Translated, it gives CASRFLDSGRDEQYF.

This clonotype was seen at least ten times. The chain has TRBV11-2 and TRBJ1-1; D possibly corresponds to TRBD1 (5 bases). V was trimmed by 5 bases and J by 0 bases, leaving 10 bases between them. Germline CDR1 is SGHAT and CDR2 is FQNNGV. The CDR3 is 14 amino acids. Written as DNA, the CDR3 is TGTGCCAGCAGCGGCCAGGACATGAACACTGAAGCTTTCTTT. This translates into CASSGQDMNTEAFF.

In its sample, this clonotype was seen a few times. DNA for the CDR3: TGCGCCAGCAGCCAAGATGAGGCTAGCGGAGCGTACGAGCAGTACTTC. Its protein product is CASSQDEASGAYEQYF. J is TRBJ2-7 and V is TRBV4-3; 7 nucleotides align to TRBD2. With 0 bases clipped from V and 4 bases from J, the junction kept 9 bases outside the gene matches. Germline CDR1 LGHNA, CDR2 YSLEER. There are 16 residues in the CDR3.

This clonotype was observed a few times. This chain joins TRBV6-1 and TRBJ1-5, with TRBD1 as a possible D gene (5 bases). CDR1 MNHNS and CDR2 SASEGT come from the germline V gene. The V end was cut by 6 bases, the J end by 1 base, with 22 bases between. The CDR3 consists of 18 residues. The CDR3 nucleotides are TGTGCCAGCAGGAATCGGACACTAAAACATATAAGCAATCAGCCCCAGCATTTT. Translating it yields CASRNRTLKHISNQPQHF.

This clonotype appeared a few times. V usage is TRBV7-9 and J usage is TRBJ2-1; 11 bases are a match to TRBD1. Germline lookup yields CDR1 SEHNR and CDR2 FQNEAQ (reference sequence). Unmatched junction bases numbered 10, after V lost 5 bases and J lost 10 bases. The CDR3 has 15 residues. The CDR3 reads CASSQGQGARFEQFF. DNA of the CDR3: TGTGCCAGCAGCCAAGGACAGGGGGCGCGCTTCGAGCAGTTCTTC.

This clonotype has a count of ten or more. The CDR3 here is CASSRGTSGNGEQFF. The CDR3 bases are TGTGCCAGCAGCCGAGGGACTAGCGGGAACGGTGAGCAGTTCTTC. This chain joins TRBV7-9 and TRBJ2-1; 13 bases line up with TRBD2. V dropped 5 bases and J dropped 9; count of bases not matched to a gene: 7. Germline CDR1 and CDR2: SEHNR and FQNEAQ (reference sequence). The length of the CDR3 is 15 residues. The full variable domain, completed using reference TRBV7-9 and TRBJ2-1, is DTGVSQNPRHKITKRGQNVTFRCDPISEHNRLYWYRQTLGQGPEFLTYFQNEAQLEKSRLLSDRFSAERPKGSFSTLEIQRTEQGDSAMYLCASSRGTSGNGEQFFGPGTRLTVL.

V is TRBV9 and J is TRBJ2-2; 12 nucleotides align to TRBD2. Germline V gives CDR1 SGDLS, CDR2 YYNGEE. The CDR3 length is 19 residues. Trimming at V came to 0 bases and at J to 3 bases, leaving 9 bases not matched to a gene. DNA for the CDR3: TGTGCCAGCAGCGTAGCTGGGCTAGCGGGAGGGCCTTACACCGGGGAGCTGTTTTTT. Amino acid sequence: CASSVAGLAGGPYTGELFF.

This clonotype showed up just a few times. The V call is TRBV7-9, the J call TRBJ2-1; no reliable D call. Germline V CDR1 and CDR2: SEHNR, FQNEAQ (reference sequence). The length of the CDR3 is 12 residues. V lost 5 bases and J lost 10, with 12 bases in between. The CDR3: CASSPDGREQFF. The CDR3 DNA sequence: TGTGCCAGCAGCCCCGACGGCCGCGAGCAGTTCTTC. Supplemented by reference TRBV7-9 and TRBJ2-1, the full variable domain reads DTGVSQNPRHKITKRGQNVTFRCDPISEHNRLYWYRQTLGQGPEFLTYFQNEAQLEKSRLLSDRFSAERPKGSFSTLEIQRTEQGDSAMYLCASSPDGREQFFGPGTRLTVL.

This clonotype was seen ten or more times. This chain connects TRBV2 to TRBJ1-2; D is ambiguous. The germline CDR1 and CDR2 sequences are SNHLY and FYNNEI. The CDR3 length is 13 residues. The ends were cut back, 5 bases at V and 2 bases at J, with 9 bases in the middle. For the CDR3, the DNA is TGTGCCAGCAGTAAAACTGGAAACTATGGCTACACCTTC. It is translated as CASSKTGNYGYTF.

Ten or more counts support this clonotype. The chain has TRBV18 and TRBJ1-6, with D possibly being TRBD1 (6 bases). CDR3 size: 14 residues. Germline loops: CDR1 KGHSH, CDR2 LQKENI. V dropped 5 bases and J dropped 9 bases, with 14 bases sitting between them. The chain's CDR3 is CASSTTGSSSPLHF. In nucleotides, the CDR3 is TGTGCCAGCTCAACGACAGGCTCAAGTTCACCCCTCCACTTT.

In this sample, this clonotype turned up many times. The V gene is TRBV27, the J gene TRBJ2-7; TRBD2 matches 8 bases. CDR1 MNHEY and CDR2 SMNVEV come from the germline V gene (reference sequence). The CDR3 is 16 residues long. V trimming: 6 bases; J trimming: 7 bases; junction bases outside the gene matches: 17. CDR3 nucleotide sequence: TGTGCCAGCAGAGAATCCGGGACTAGAGGTTTTGGTGAGCAGTACTTC. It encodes CASRESGTRGFGEQYF.

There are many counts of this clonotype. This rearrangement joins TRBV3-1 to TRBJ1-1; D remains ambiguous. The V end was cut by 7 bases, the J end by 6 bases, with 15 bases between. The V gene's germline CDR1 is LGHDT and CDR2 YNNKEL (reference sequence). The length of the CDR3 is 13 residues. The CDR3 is CASKGDLGPEAFF. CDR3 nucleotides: TGTGCCAGCAAGGGAGACCTGGGTCCTGAAGCTTTCTTT.

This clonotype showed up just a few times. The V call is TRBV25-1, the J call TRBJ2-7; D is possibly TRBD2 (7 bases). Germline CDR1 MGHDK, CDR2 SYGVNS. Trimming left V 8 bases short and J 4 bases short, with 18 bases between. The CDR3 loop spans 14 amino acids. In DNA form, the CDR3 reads TGTGCCAGCTCCTATGGGGGGGCAGGTTACGAGCAGTACTTC. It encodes CASSYGGAGYEQYF.